Shown below are 24 T cell receptor beta chains from a single sample sequenced in a study of blood T cells in healthy people across ages. Together with a sample-barcoded 5' primer, a J-beta primer mix was included in a second PCR lasting about 7 to 12 cycles. TCRdb re-called the 5' RACE reads through MiXCR, storing one row per CDR3 protein. The profile shows 800,000 to 950,000 distinct CDR3 sequences, around 36% of them singletons. Sequences were obtained from blood. The receptors derive from a man aged 18 to 35 in good health.

This clonotype was seen more than once but under ten times. This rearrangement joins TRBV5-1 to TRBJ2-5, with D possibly TRBD2 on 5 matching bases. The CDR3 has 14 residues. Germline V gene sequence: CDR1 SGHRS, CDR2 YFSETQ. V was trimmed by 4 bases and J by 5 bases, leaving 15 bases between them. The CDR3 spells CASSTGKTRETQYF. The CDR3 nucleotides read TGCGCCAGCAGCACGGGAAAGACTCGGGAGACCCAGTACTTC.

At least ten counts were recorded for this clonotype. The V gene is TRBV2, the J gene TRBJ2-3; D unresolved. This CDR3 region has 12 residues. Germline V gene lookup returns CDR1 SNHLY and CDR2 FYNNEI. The V and J ends lost 9 bases and 1 base respectively, with 8 bases between them. CDR3 loop: CASTGGTDTQYF. CDR3 DNA sequence: TGTGCCAGTACTGGAGGCACAGATACGCAGTATTTT.

This chain connects TRBV10-2 to TRBJ2-7, with D maybe TRBD1 (5 bases). This CDR3 has 15 amino acids. Germline CDR1 WSHSY, CDR2 SAAADI. V lost 4 bases to trimming and J lost 7 bases, with 20 bases between them. CDR3 in amino acids: CASSGPQNPQGEQYF. The CDR3 DNA sequence: TGCGCCAGCAGTGGCCCGCAGAACCCTCAGGGAGAGCAGTACTTC.

This clonotype was seen a few times. The rearrangement uses TRBV7-9 and TRBJ2-7; D uncertain. V lost 0 bases and J lost 2, with 8 bases in between. The CDR3 spans 14 residues. Germline V CDR1 and CDR2: SEHNR, FQNEAQ (reference sequence). CDR3 loop: CASSLALPPYEQYF. CDR3 sequence (DNA): TGTGCCAGCAGCTTAGCATTGCCTCCCTACGAGCAGTACTTC.

The chain uses TRBV10-3 and TRBJ2-3; no reliable D call. This CDR3 contains 15 residues. The germline CDR1 and CDR2 sequences are ENHRY and SYGVKD. V was cut by 0 bases and J by 4 bases, with 11 bases left in between. The CDR3 DNA follows: TGTGCCATCAGTGAGTCGGCTAGTAGCCCAGATACGCAGTATTTT. Protein product: CAISESASSPDTQYF.

The chain couples TRBV24-1 to TRBJ1-4, with D unresolved. V lost 5 bases and J 1 base, leaving 16 bases between the germline ends. This CDR3 contains 17 residues. Germline V lookup: CDR1 KGHDR, CDR2 SFDVKD. In nucleotides, the CDR3 is TGTGCCACCAGTGGATCCGCAACCTGGGGAACTAATGAAAAACTGTTTTTT. Translating it yields CATSGSATWGTNEKLFF.

This clonotype was counted only a few times. The chain is built from TRBV5-6 and TRBJ2-1; 12 bases match TRBD1. J gave up 7 bases and V 6 bases, and 8 bases lay outside the gene matches. The CDR3 covers 15 residues. Germline CDR1 is SGHDT and CDR2 is YYEEEE. The CDR3 sequence: CASIIRDRGLNEQFF. DNA of the CDR3: TGTGCCAGCATCATCCGGGACAGGGGGCTAAATGAGCAGTTCTTC.

This clonotype was picked up many times. The chain carries TRBV12-3 or TRBV12-4 and TRBJ2-5; D ambiguous. The germline V and J ends were trimmed by 2 bases and 4 bases, with 5 bases remaining between them. CDR3 length: 12 amino acids. CDR3 sequence reads: CASSLIGETQYF. The CDR3 bases are TGTGCCAGCAGTTTAATAGGAGAGACCCAGTACTTC.

This clonotype was detected a few times. The chain couples TRBV5-1 to TRBJ2-3; the match to TRBD2 covers 11 bases. The J segment lost 5 bases and the V segment lost 4 bases, leaving 3 bases of the junction unmatched. The CDR3 consists of 14 residues. Germline values: CDR1 SGHRS, CDR2 YFSETQ. CDR3 sequence reads: CASSTGTSGDTQYF. Here the CDR3 DNA reads TGCGCCAGCAGCACCGGGACTAGCGGAGATACGCAGTATTTT.

The gene calls are TRBV6-1 and TRBJ1-5, with a possible D match to TRBD1 (5 bases). Trimming shortened V by 2 bases and J by 7 bases, and 18 bases separated the two germline ends. The CDR3 consists of 16 residues. Germline CDR1 MNHNS, CDR2 SASEGT. Here the CDR3 DNA reads TGTGCCAGCAGTGAAAATCGGGGCTCCACGGGGCAGCCCCAGCATTTT. It yields the protein CASSENRGSTGQPQHF.

This clonotype was counted only a few times. The J gene is TRBJ2-1, the V gene TRBV12-3 or TRBV12-4; 7 bases are a match to TRBD2. CDR3 size: 18 residues. Trimming took 7 bases from V and 2 from J; bases not matched to a gene: 17. The CDR3, as DNA: TGTGCCAGCAAATCCGACCTCGAAGGACTAGAAACCTACAATGAGCAGTTCTTC. Translated: CASKSDLEGLETYNEQFF.

This sequence joins TRBV6-5 and TRBJ1-2; the D is unclear. V was trimmed by 2 bases and J by 1 base, leaving 11 bases between them. CDR3 length equals 15 residues. Looked up from germline, CDR1 is MNHEY and CDR2 is SVGAGI. Here the CDR3 reads CASSYAAANNYGYTF. The CDR3 nucleotides read TGTGCCAGCAGTTACGCGGCGGCTAATAACTATGGCTACACCTTC.

This clonotype was recorded a few times. The chain recombines TRBV7-9 with TRBJ2-5; maybe TRBD1 (6 bases). The CDR3 contains 13 residues. Trimming took off 4 bases at V and 3 bases at J, with 9 bases between the two ends. Germline lookup yields CDR1 SEHNR and CDR2 FQNEAQ (reference sequence). CDR3 coding DNA: TGTGCCAGCAGCTGGGACACTAAAGAGACCCAGTACTTC. Its translation: CASSWDTKETQYF.

This clonotype appeared once. The chain has TRBV10-3 and TRBJ2-3, with D maybe TRBD1 (6 bases). The germline CDR1 and CDR2 sequences are ENHRY and SYGVKD. The CDR3 is made up of 14 amino acids. V gave up 4 bases and J gave up 2 bases, with 10 bases separating them. The CDR3 is CAISATGLTDTQYF. DNA of the CDR3: TGTGCCATCAGTGCTACAGGGCTCACAGATACGCAGTATTTT.

This rearrangement joins TRBV29-1 to TRBJ2-5; D could derive from TRBD1 or TRBD2 (5 bases each). Germline assignment: CDR1 SQVTM and CDR2 ANQGSEA. This CDR3 has 12 residues. The V gene lost 8 bases and the J gene lost 1 base, with 11 bases spanning the gap. The CDR3 DNA follows: TGCAGCTCCGGGGCGGGCCAAGAGACCCAGTACTTC. Its translation is CSSGAGQETQYF.

On this clonotype itself: One base away lies a much larger clone, so this may be a sequencing read error. The chain employs TRBV10-3 and TRBJ2-3; no clear D. This CDR3 spans 15 amino acids. Trimming pared 2 bases from V and 1 base from J, leaving 10 bases between. Germline V CDR1 and CDR2: ENHRY, SYGVKD. The CDR3 region is CAISERADGTDTQYF. Written as DNA, the CDR3 is TGTGCCATCAGTGAGCGGGCCGACGGCACAGATACGCAGTATTTT.

The genes are TRBV15 and TRBJ1-1, with 7 nucleotides matching TRBD1. Looked up from germline, CDR1 is LNHNV and CDR2 is YYDKDF (reference sequence). Unmatched junction bases numbered 7, after V lost 2 bases and J lost 1 base. This CDR3 region has 16 residues. The CDR3, as DNA: TGTGCCACCAGCAGATCCGCTGGACAGGAGAACACTGAAGCTTTCTTT. This codes for CATSRSAGQENTEAFF.

This clonotype appeared a few times. The chain joins TRBV14 to TRBJ2-3, with D tentatively TRBD2 (7 bases). This CDR3 contains 14 residues. V lost 5 bases to trimming and J lost 6 bases, with 15 bases between them. The germline CDR1 and CDR2 sequences are SGHDN and FVKESK. CDR3 in amino acids: CASSFGGPWDTQYF. Written as DNA, the CDR3 is TGTGCCAGCAGCTTCGGGGGGCCCTGGGATACGCAGTATTTT.

The rearrangement links TRBV10-3 to TRBJ2-3, with a weak D call TRBD2 (6 bases). Germline CDR1 and CDR2: ENHRY and SYGVKD. V lost 3 bases to trimming and J lost 5 bases, with 18 bases between them. The CDR3 is 16 amino acids. This chain's CDR3 is CAISDPNGGRKDTQYF. The CDR3 nucleotides are TGTGCCATCAGTGACCCTAATGGGGGGAGGAAAGATACGCAGTATTTT.

The V gene is TRBV6-1, the J gene TRBJ2-7; TRBD2 matches 8 bases. The CDR3 length is 15 residues. Per the germline V gene, CDR1 is MNHNS and CDR2 is SASEGT. J gave up 0 bases and V 4 bases, and 5 bases lay outside the gene matches. CDR3 coding DNA: TGTGCCAGCAGTGCCACGGGAGGGGGCTCCTACGAGCAGTACTTC. Its protein product is CASSATGGGSYEQYF.

With respect to this clonotype: This may be a read error: a much more frequent sequence differs by one nucleotide. The chain employs TRBV3-1 and TRBJ2-1; D remains unclear. CDR3 length: 14 residues. The V end was cut by 0 bases, the J end by 13 bases, with 16 bases between. Per germline, CDR1 LGHDT and CDR2 YNNKEL (reference sequence). Here the CDR3 DNA reads TGTGCCAGCAGCCAAGATGCAGTGAGCGAGACCCAGTTCTTC. Translation gives CASSQDAVSETQFF.

There are many counts of this clonotype. The chain has TRBV5-1 and TRBJ2-7, with 8 bases matching TRBD1. V lost 1 base and J lost 2; bases outside the gene matches: 17. The CDR3 spans 19 residues. Germline-derived CDR1 and CDR2 are SGHRS and YFSETQ. Here the CDR3 DNA reads TGCGCCAGCAGCTTGCCTTTTGTCGGACAGGGACATTCGCCCTACGAGCAGTACTTC. This gives the protein CASSLPFVGQGHSPYEQYF.

The chain recombines TRBV20-1 with TRBJ2-5, with unresolved D. The germline gives CDR1 DFQATT, CDR2 SNEGSKA (reference sequence). The CDR3 length is 10 residues. Trimming cost V 4 bases and J 5 bases, with 5 bases left between them. The CDR3 sequence is CSAKFETQYF. The DNA for the CDR3 is TGCAGTGCTAAATTTGAGACCCAGTACTTC.

This clonotype was counted a single time. V gene TRBV7-2 combines with J gene TRBJ1-1; perhaps TRBD1 as D (6 bases). Trimming took 1 base from V and 0 from J, leaving 9 bases between them. The CDR3 totals 15 residues. Looked up from germline, CDR1 is SGHTA and CDR2 is FQGNSA. DNA for the CDR3: TGTGCCAGCAGCTTAGTGGGACACCTGAACACTGAAGCTTTCTTT. Translation gives CASSLVGHLNTEAFF.